Following are 5 T cell receptor beta chains from one sample sequenced in a study of blood T cell repertoires in COVID-19. TCRdb keeps only in-frame clones here, not all; method: immunoSEQ multiplex PCR. The sample has around 200,000 clones; approximately 90% are singletons. Sequencing input: PBMCs or T cells enriched from blood (not recorded which). These receptor sequences come from a man aged 18 to 35 with acute COVID-19.

The V and J genes are TRBV11-2 and TRBJ1-1; 9 nucleotides agree with TRBD1. J was trimmed by 6 bases and V by 4 bases; bases with no gene match: 12. This CDR3 is built from 16 residues. Germline V CDR1 and CDR2: SGHAT, FQNNGV. This chain's CDR3 is CASSWGQGKSRAEAFF. As DNA, the CDR3 is TGTGCCAGCAGCTGGGGACAGGGTAAGAGCCGGGCTGAAGCTTTCTTT.

The chain joins TRBV30 to TRBJ1-2, with 8 bases aligning to TRBD1. Per the germline V gene, CDR1 is GTSNPN and CDR2 is SVGIG (reference sequence). This CDR3 is 14 amino acids long. Unmatched junction bases numbered 7, after V lost 2 bases and J lost 5 bases. CDR3 residues: CAWSPGQGSYGYTF. CDR3 bases: TGTGCCTGGAGTCCCGGACAGGGCTCGTATGGCTACACCTTC.

V is TRBV28 and J is TRBJ2-1; 10 bases fit TRBD2. Germline V CDR1 and CDR2: MDHEN, SYDVKM. The CDR3 loop spans 16 amino acids. Unmatched junction bases numbered 8, after V lost 5 bases and J lost 4 bases. CDR3: CASSPPKTSGYNEQFF. The CDR3 DNA sequence: TGTGCCAGCAGTCCCCCCAAGACTAGCGGGTACAATGAGCAGTTCTTC.

This chain links TRBV18 with TRBJ2-7; TRBD2 is a possible D gene (5 bases). CDR3 length: 14 amino acids. The germline V and J ends were trimmed by 2 bases and 3 bases, with 11 bases remaining between them. Germline CDR1 is KGHSH and CDR2 is LQKENI. The CDR3 coding sequence is TGTGCCAGCTCACCAGGAGGACGGGGCTACGAGCAGTACTTC. Amino acid sequence: CASSPGGRGYEQYF.

V gene TRBV19 combines with J gene TRBJ2-7; 15 nucleotides agree with TRBD2. Germline trimming cut 5 bases from V and 5 bases from J; bases unmatched to any gene: 7. CDR3 length: 16 residues. The germline gives CDR1 LNHDA, CDR2 SQIVND (reference sequence). CDR3 protein: CASSLSGLAGGDEQYF. The CDR3 region has the DNA TGTGCCAGTAGTCTCTCCGGACTAGCGGGAGGGGACGAGCAGTACTTC. The full variable domain, its missing parts supplied by reference TRBV19 and TRBJ2-7, is DGGITQSPKYLFRKEGQNVTLSCEQNLNHDAMYWYRQDPGQGLRLIYYSQIVNDFQKGDIAEGYSVSREKKESFPLTVTSAQKNPTAFYLCASSLSGLAGGDEQYFGPGTRLTVT.